This T cell receptor beta chain is from a study of blood T cell repertoires in COVID-19. The authors' processing: The authors estimated nucleated cell counts from reference gene primer amplification. Here immunoSEQ multiplex PCR was the method, and the copy in TCRdb shows in-frame clones only, minus some. V and J calls and clone size are those listed in that table; D and trimming were worked out from the DNA. The sample records approximately 210,000 clones, around 81% being singletons. Germline V gene lookup returns CDR1 SEHNR and CDR2 FQNEAQ (reference sequence). The CDR3 spans 13 residues. Assignments of participants to cohorts depended upon their own reported clinical history. Worth noting for this clone: Relative to the germline gene, one junction end is altered; a read error may explain this.

This chain links TRBV7-9 with TRBJ2-7; D is unclear. Sequencing was done on a sample of PBMCs or T cells enriched from blood (not recorded which). The receptor was derived from a woman between 50 and 59 years old with acute COVID-19. In DNA, the CDR3 is TGTGCCAGCAGCTTAGATCGACTTTACGGGCAGTACTTC. Amino acid sequence: CASSLDRLYGQYF.